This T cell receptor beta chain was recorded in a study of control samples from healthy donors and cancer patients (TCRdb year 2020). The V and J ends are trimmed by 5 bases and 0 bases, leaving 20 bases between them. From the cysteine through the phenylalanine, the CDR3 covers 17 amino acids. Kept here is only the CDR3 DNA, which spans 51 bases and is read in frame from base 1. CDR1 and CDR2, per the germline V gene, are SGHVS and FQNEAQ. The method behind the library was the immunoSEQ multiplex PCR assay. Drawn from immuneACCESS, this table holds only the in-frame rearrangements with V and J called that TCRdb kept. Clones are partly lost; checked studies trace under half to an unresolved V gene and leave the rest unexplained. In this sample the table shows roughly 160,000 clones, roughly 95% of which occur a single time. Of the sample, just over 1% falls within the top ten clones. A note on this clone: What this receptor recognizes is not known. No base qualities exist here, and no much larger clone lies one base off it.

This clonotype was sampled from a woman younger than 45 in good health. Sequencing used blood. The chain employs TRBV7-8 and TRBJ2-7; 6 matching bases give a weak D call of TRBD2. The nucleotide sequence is TGTGCCAGCAGCCCAGCGGGTTTACGGAAACTCTCCTACGAGCAGTACTTC. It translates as CASSPAGLRKLSYEQYF.